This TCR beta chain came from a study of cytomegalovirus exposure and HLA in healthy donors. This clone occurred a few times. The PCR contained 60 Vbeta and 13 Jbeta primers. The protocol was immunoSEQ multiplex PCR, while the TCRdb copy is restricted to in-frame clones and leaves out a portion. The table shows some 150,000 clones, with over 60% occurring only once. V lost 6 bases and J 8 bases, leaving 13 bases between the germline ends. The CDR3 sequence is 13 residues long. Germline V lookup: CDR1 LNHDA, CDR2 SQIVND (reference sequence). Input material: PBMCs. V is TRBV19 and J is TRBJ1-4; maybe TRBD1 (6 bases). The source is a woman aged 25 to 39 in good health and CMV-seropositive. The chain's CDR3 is CASSRDIGEKLFF. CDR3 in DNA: TGTGCCAGTAGCCGGGACATAGGGGAAAAACTGTTTTTT.